This TCR beta chain was documented in a study of control samples from healthy donors and cancer patients. The protocol was immunoSEQ multiplex PCR, while the TCRdb copy is restricted to in-frame clones and leaves out a portion. The sample contains some 74,000 clones, approximately 94% of which appear only once. The ends were cut back, 4 bases at V and 3 bases at J, with 13 bases in the middle. CDR1 is LGHDT, CDR2 YNNKEL, per germline (reference sequence). The CDR3 consists of 14 residues. The TCR sequence derives from a woman aged 25 to 39 in good health. Sequencing input: blood. This chain joins TRBV3-1 (or the pseudogene TRBV3-2) and TRBJ2-7, with a tentative D call TRBD1 (6 bases). CDR3 DNA: TGTGCCAGCAGCCGAAAACAGGGTTACTACGAGCAGTACTTC. Translating it yields CASSRKQGYYEQYF.